These T cell receptor beta chains were read from a single sample in a study of T cell responses to AZD1222 COVID-19 vaccine. Some clones are missing from TCRdb's copy, which holds only in-frame ones; the method was immunoSEQ multiplex PCR. Here the sample spans 130,000 to 150,000 clones, roughly 87% being singletons. Sequenced material: peripheral blood, taken on day 0 of AZD1222 vaccination. The origin of the receptors is an adult in good health. CDR3s include the opening cysteine and the closing phenylalanine or tryptophan.

j_gene | v_gene | CDR3aa
TRBJ2-4 | TRBV4-3 | CASSQAVGREGSNIQYF
TRBJ2-7 | TRBV21-1 | CARIAVAYEQYF
TRBJ1-5 | TRBV4-3 | CASSQVRDGDVNSNQPQHF
TRBJ1-5 | TRBV7-9 | CASSPGTGNQPQHF
TRBJ1-3 | TRBV7-2 | CASSLESSGGLGNTIYF
TRBJ2-4 | TRBV12-5 | CASAWRSGQGANIQYF
TRBJ1-2 | TRBV14 | CASSPGTANYGYTF
TRBJ1-1 | TRBV18 | CASSPDPVGTEAFF
TRBJ2-5 | TRBV6-6 | CASTRAGTGETQYF
TRBJ1-2 | TRBV4-3 | CASSQDQQGNYGYTF
TRBJ2-7 | TRBV11-3 | CASSSPFRAAYEQYF
TRBJ1-2 | TRBV28 | CASSRPQSSYTF
TRBJ2-5 | TRBV10-2 | CASSGALETQYF
TRBJ1-6 | TRBV12-3/TRBV12-4 | CASRTGRTSPLHF
TRBJ2-1 | TRBV6-6 | CASSYAGTMVDDEQFF
TRBJ2-1 | TRBV7-6 | CASSLTSNEQFF
TRBJ1-3 | TRBV2 | CASRAAYSGNTIYF
TRBJ2-1 | TRBV18 | CASSNILGGIGEQFF
TRBJ2-3 | TRBV6-2/TRBV6-3 | CASSYLPGGTPYSTDTQYF